This TCR beta chain emerged from a study of regulatory T cells in long-lasting Graves disease listed by TCRdb under 2021. In terms of the full investigation: Antithyroid drugs had been taken for less than 3 months by newly diagnosed Graves' disease patients. Peripheral blood TCR sequencing and RNA sequencing compared persistent Graves' disease patients with newly diagnosed Graves' disease patients. The study took place in China and was registered as a clinical trial. A total of around 35 samples underwent TCR sequencing: some 13 from persistent and some 20 from newly diagnosed Graves' disease patients. General findings and caveats noted by the study authors: Because the primary lesion, thyroid tissue, could not be accessed, the study looked at peripheral blood alone. As a limitation, the authors acknowledged that the small sample size may reduce accuracy. A larger number of public clonotypes was shared among persistent patients (about 2,700) than among newly diagnosed patients (around 970). Persistent disease showed preferential use of TRBV28, TRBJ1-2 and TRBJ2-5, whereas newly diagnosed disease favored TRBV20-1 and TRBJ2-1. Persistent Graves' disease patients showed lower TCR Shannon entropy and fewer highly expanded clones than newly diagnosed patients, suggesting clonal expansion. Only the TCR beta chain was sequenced and analyzed.

To note about this clonotype: The clone's antigen remains unknown. A far larger clone differs by one base, so this is likely a read error.

The library was made by multiplex PCR. Reads for this sample came from an Illumina HiSeq 4000. To build TCR beta libraries, CDR3 regions were amplified by Arm-PCR using iRepertoire HTBI primers. Before sequencing, the PCR products went through gel purification. Per the original workflow: Gene usage analysis of CDR3 amino acid clonotypes used the approximately 62 TRBV and about 14 TRBJ segments found across samples. Filtered high-quality paired reads were merged into contigs using COPE and FqMerger. BLAST was used to align contigs to IMGT TRBV, TRBD and TRBJ reference genes, with CDR3 defined following IMGT. Clonotypes above 0.1% frequency were classified as highly expanded clones. Shannon entropy was used to measure repertoire diversity, and the Gini coefficient was used to measure V-J evenness. A clonotype was considered public if more than one individual shared it. The public reads were run again by TCRdb, first through fastp at Q25 and then through MiXCR, and only productive beta chains were kept. Rows matching on CDR3 protein sequence are summarized as one entry with the most common DNA and genes. TCRdb's processing, not the authors' own work, is the source of the V and J calls. In this sample the table shows some 350,000 distinct CDR3 sequences, about a sixth of which occur a single time. The biggest ten clones account for 20% of the sample.

CDR1 and CDR2 are read off the germline V gene as SGHVS and FQNEAQ. The cysteine opens and the phenylalanine closes a CDR3 of 14 amino acids. The retained sequence is limited to the CDR3, 42 bases, with the frame set at the first base. In the paper's terms, the time point label means: newly diagnosed GD, antithyroid drugs for less than 3 months. For both TCR sequencing and RNA sequencing, RNA was extracted from PBMCs in TRIzol. The diagnosis of Graves' disease followed American Thyroid Association guidelines. Patients were recruited from an endocrinology department in Xi'an, China. Each patient gave 9 to 10 milliliters of peripheral blood, collected in an EDTA anticoagulant tube. Ficoll Paque Plus density gradient separation was used to isolate PBMCs, and no further T cell sorting was done. An Agilent 2100 Bioanalyzer and agarose gel were used to check RNA quality, and a NanoDrop 2000 was used to measure RNA concentration.

The same data also contributed to another study, on T cells in Graves' hyperthyroidism and ophthalmopathy. The second paper further reports: A patient counted as having stable Graves' hyperthyroidism if no progression to ophthalmopathy occurred over 18 months of follow-up. Hyperthyroidism patients were newly diagnosed, with disease duration under 2 months, and aged 18 to 65 years. Any patient with an uncontrolled infection, another autoimmune disease, pregnancy or lactation was excluded. Diagnoses relied on clinical symptoms, serum thyroxine and TRAb, thyroid ultrasound and orbital computed tomography. The TCR CDR3 was subjected to a first round of RT-PCR using the HTBI primer set and the Qiagen OneStep RT-PCR kit. Most expanded thyroid clonotypes (frequency above 0.001) were also detected in blood, a finding suggesting that blood repertoires may reflect thyroid immune responses. In cross-validation, a model built on a 13 V-J signature told ophthalmopathy apart from stable hyperthyroidism with roughly 87% sensitivity and around 83% specificity, and in testing the same model reached 80%/75%. During validation, the model predicted progression to ophthalmopathy a median of around 6 months ahead of onset, with around 71% sensitivity and about 72% specificity. To identify distinguishing TCR V-J signatures, a discovery cohort of 95 to 100 patients was used, comprising roughly 45 with Graves' ophthalmopathy and around 60 with stable Graves' hyperthyroidism. An independent validation cohort of 18 to 20 hyperthyroidism patients and some 15 patients who later progressed to ophthalmopathy tested prospective prediction of ophthalmopathy. For training and testing, the 100 or so patients in the discovery cohort were randomly divided in a 7:3 ratio. Thyroid tissue and blood T-cell repertoires from over 5 Graves' hyperthyroidism patients were also compared in the study. Once sampling was done, hyperthyroidism patients were given methimazole at a starting dose of 30 mg daily, whereas ophthalmopathy patients were given high-dose intravenous methylprednisolone. Libraries were constructed in a second round of multiplex PCR, after which size selection and purification were carried out. Libraries were sequenced paired-end with 100 bp reads on an Illumina HiSeq2000. Raw data were processed with SOAPnuke, discarding reads with adapters, uncalled bases, mean Phred below 15, or no exact constant-primer or identifier match. COPE v1.2.5 was used to merge high-quality paired reads, and clonotypes were defined as unique nucleotide sequences. Clonotypes were aligned to IMGT TRBV, TRBD and TRBJ reference segments using MiTCR v1.1. The analysis was restricted to V-J combinations with a frequency above 0.0001, which together covered 99% to 99.2% of the repertoires. The TCS score was defined as the ratio of F50 (clonal expansion) to E x V (chaos), calculated using BLOSUM62-based TCRdist between CDR3 peptides within each V-J. Welch's t-statistics and random forest reduced fewer than 550 V-J features to roughly 13, which were used in a naive Bayes classifier (R e1071). Sample size was not statistically predetermined, and blinding of investigators to group allocation was not performed. The paper describes TCR Vbeta CDR3 sequencing of about 140 peripheral blood samples, made up of 43 ophthalmopathy patients, 70 to 75 hyperthyroidism patients and 17 progressor patients.

In this chain, TRBV7-8 is recombined with TRBJ2-4; the junction holds 9 bases that match TRBD2. The J call may be incorrect, as the DNA end agrees better with TRBJ2-1. This TCR was sampled from a woman between 18 and 29 years old with Graves disease. Donor details come from another sample of the same person, matched by shared clones. Sequenced material: peripheral blood mononuclear cells (PBMCs), taken at new diagnosis, from a patient treated with antithyroid drugs. The CDR3: CASSIGSGSGEQFF. The sequenced DNA is TGTGCCAGCAGCATAGGTAGCGGGAGCGGCGAGCAGTTCTTC.